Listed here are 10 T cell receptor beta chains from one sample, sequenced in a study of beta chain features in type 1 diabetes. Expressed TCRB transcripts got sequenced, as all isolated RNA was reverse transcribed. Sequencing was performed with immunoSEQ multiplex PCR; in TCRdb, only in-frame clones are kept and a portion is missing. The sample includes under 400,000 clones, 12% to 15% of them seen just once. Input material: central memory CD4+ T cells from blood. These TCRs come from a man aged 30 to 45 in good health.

CDR3 region: CASSRRDSYNYGYTF. Written as DNA, the CDR3 is TGTGCCAGCAGCCGCCGGGACAGCTATAACTATGGCTACACCTTC. The chain has TRBV5-6 and TRBJ1-2, with 7 bases that match TRBD1. Germline CDR1 reads SGHDT; CDR2 reads YYEEEE. The CDR3 has 15 residues. V lost 4 bases to trimming and J lost 1 base; unmatched junction nucleotides: 7.

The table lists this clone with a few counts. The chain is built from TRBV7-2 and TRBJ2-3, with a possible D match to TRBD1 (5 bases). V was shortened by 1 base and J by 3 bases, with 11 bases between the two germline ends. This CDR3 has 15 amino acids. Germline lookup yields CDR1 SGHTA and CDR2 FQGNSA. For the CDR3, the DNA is TGTGCCAGCAGCTTAGAAGGGGTTGGGACAGATACGCAGTATTTT. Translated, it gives CASSLEGVGTDTQYF.

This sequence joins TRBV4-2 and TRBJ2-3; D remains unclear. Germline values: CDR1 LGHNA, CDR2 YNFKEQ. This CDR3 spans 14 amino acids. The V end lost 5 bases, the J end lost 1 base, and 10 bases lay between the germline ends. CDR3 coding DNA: TGTGCCAGCAGCTCAGGAATACGCACAGATACGCAGTATTTT. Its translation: CASSSGIRTDTQYF.

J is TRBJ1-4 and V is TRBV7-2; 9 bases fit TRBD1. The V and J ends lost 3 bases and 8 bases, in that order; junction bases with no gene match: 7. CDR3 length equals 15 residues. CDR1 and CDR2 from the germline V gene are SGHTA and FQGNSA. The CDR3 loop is CASSFTGGAGEKLFF. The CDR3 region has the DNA TGTGCCAGCAGCTTCACAGGGGGCGCGGGCGAAAAACTGTTTTTT.

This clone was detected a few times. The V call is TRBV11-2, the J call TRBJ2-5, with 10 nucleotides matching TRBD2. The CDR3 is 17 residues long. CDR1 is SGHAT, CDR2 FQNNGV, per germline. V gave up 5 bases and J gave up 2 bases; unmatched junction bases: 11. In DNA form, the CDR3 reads TGTGCCAGCAGCCCCGCTATTCGGACTAGCGGACAAGAGACCCAGTACTTC. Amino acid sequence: CASSPAIRTSGQETQYF.

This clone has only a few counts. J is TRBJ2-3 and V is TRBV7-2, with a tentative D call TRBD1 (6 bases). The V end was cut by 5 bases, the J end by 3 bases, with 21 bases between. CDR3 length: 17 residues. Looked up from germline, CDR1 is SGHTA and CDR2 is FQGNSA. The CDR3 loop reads CASSPYRVLQVTDTQYF. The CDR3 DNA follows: TGTGCCAGCAGCCCTTACAGGGTCCTGCAGGTGACAGATACGCAGTATTTT.

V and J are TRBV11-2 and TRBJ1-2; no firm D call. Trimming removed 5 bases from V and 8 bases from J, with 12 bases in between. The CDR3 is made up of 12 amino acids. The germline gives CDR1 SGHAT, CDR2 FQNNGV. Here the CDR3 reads CASSAVVGGYTF. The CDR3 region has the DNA TGTGCCAGCAGCGCGGTCGTGGGCGGCTACACCTTC.

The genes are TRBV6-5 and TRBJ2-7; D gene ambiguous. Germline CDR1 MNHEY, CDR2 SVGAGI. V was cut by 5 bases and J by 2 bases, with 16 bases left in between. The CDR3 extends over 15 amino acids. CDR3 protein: CASSPSTPLTYEQYV. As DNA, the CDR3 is TGTGCCAGCAGTCCGTCTACTCCTCTTACCTACGAGCAGTACGTC.

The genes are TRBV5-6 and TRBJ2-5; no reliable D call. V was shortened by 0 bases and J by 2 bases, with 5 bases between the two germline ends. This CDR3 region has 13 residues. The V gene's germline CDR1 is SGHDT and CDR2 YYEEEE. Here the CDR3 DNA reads TGTGCCAGCAGCTTGGTGTTACAAGAGACCCAGTACTTC. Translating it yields CASSLVLQETQYF.

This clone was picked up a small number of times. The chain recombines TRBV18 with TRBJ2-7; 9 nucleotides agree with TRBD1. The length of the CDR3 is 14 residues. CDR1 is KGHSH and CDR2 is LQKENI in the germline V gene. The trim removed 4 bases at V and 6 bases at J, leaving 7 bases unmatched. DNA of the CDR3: TGTGCCAGCTCACACGGGGACAGGGTCGGCGAGCAGTACGTC. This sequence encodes CASSHGDRVGEQYV.